Each of the 29 T cell receptor beta chains below was sequenced from the same sample in a study of blood T cell repertoires in COVID-19. The protocol was immunoSEQ multiplex PCR, while the TCRdb copy is restricted to in-frame clones and leaves out a portion. The table has 70,000 to 100,000 clones, 86% seen once. Sequenced input: peripheral blood. The receptors stem from a man older than 75 with active or convalescent COVID-19.

The chain joins TRBV29-1 to TRBJ2-3; 9 positions match TRBD2. V lost 2 bases to trimming and J lost 4 bases; unmatched junction nucleotides: 4. The CDR3 is 14 residues long. The V gene's germline CDR1 is SQVTM and CDR2 ANQGSEA. CDR3 amino acids: CSVERGGGADTQYF. DNA of the CDR3: TGCAGCGTTGAAAGGGGCGGGGGGGCAGATACGCAGTATTTT.

The chain recombines TRBV27 with TRBJ2-3, with TRBD2 identical over 11 bases. The CDR3 is made up of 16 amino acids. The V segment lost 4 bases and the J segment 7 bases; nucleotides outside the gene matches: 10. CDR1 and CDR2 from the germline V gene are MNHEY and SMNVEV (reference sequence). The CDR3 sequence is CASSSRTSGLINTQYF. In DNA, the CDR3 is TGTGCCAGCAGTTCTAGGACTAGCGGGTTGATAAATACGCAGTATTTT.

This clone was detected once. The chain carries TRBV4-2 and TRBJ1-1; 8 bases map to TRBD1. Per germline, CDR1 LGHNA and CDR2 YNFKEQ. The CDR3 runs to 14 residues. The V gene end was trimmed by 5 bases and the J gene end by 6 bases; junction bases not matched to a gene: 8. Here the CDR3 reads CASSKYRGWAEAFF. The CDR3 bases are TGTGCCAGCAGCAAATACAGGGGGTGGGCTGAAGCTTTCTTT.

The V and J genes are TRBV28 and TRBJ1-3; the D gene is possibly TRBD1 (5 bases). Germline CDR1 and CDR2: MDHEN and SYDVKM. V shed 4 bases and J shed 1 base, with 20 bases lying between them. CDR3 length: 18 residues. The CDR3 reads CASSYPPWGRLSGNTIYF. CDR3 nucleotides: TGTGCCAGCAGTTATCCCCCCTGGGGCAGGCTGTCTGGAAACACCATATATTTT.

This chain uses TRBV6-1 with TRBJ2-4; TRBD1 agrees at 8 bases. Germline values: CDR1 MNHNS, CDR2 SASEGT. The CDR3 spans 11 residues. The V gene end was trimmed by 1 base and the J gene end by 15 bases; junction bases not matched to a gene: 2. The CDR3 nucleotides are TGTGCCAGCAGTGAAGGGGGGACAGGGTACTTC. It codes for CASSEGGTGYF.

J is TRBJ2-5 and V is TRBV9; the match to TRBD1 covers 7 bases. Germline values: CDR1 SGDLS, CDR2 YYNGEE. The CDR3 runs 15 residues. V gave up 4 bases and J gave up 1 base; unmatched junction bases: 7. The CDR3 sequence is CASSPTGVGQETQYF. The CDR3, as DNA: TGTGCCAGCAGCCCTACAGGGGTGGGCCAAGAGACCCAGTACTTC.

This chain uses TRBV6-6 with TRBJ1-5, with D perhaps TRBD1 (5 bases). CDR1 and CDR2 from the germline V gene are MNHNY and SVGAGI (reference sequence). This CDR3 region has 15 residues. Deletions cut 2 bases from V and 6 bases from J, with 14 bases between. In DNA form, the CDR3 reads TGTGCCAGCAGTTACACCCAGGGACTCTCTCAGCCCCAGCATTTT. This translates into CASSYTQGLSQPQHF.

The chain combines TRBV21-1 with TRBJ1-2; the table gives TRBD1 as D, unverified against the DNA. TRBV21-1 is a listed pseudogene. The length of the CDR3 is 17 residues. The CDR3 here is CASSTHRDRGSVRGYTF. The CDR3 DNA follows: TGTGCCAGCAGCACCCACCGAGACAGGGGATCGGTAAGGGGCTACACCTTC.

The chain joins TRBV15 to TRBJ2-7; D is possibly TRBD2 (7 bases). The CDR3 sequence is 16 residues long. The germline gives CDR1 LNHNV, CDR2 YYDKDF (reference sequence). The ends were cut back, 3 bases at V and 0 bases at J, with 15 bases in the middle. CDR3 sequence: CATSRGGAGSSYEQYF. Written as DNA, the CDR3 is TGTGCCACCAGCAGGGGGGGGGCGGGAAGCTCCTACGAGCAGTACTTC. The full variable domain, in which reference TRBV15 and TRBJ2-7 provide the parts outside the CDR3, is DAMVIQNPRYQVTQFGKPVTLSCSQTLNHNVMYWYQQKSSQAPKLLFHYYDKDFNNEADTPDNFQSRRPNTSFCFLDIRSPGLGDTAMYLCATSRGGAGSSYEQYFGPGTRLTVT.

The CDR3: CASSDTTNEKLFF. The CDR3 nucleotides read TGTGCCAGCAGTGATACAACTAATGAAAAACTGTTTTTT. The chain employs TRBV2 and TRBJ1-4, with D unresolved. This CDR3 comprises 13 residues. In germline, CDR1 is SNHLY, CDR2 FYNNEI. Trimming removed 3 bases from V and 0 bases from J, with 2 bases in between.

The J gene is TRBJ2-3, the V gene TRBV6-2 or TRBV6-3; D unresolved. Trimming removed 6 bases at V and 2 bases at J, with 9 bases between. Germline V gives CDR1 MNHEY, CDR2 SVGEGT. CDR3 length equals 13 residues. The CDR3 reads CASSATTTDTQYF. The CDR3 nucleotides read TGTGCCAGCAGCGCAACAACCACAGATACGCAGTATTTT.

The J gene is TRBJ1-5, the V gene TRBV19, with 9 positions matching TRBD1. CDR1 and CDR2 from the germline V gene are LNHDA and SQIVND (reference sequence). V was pared by 4 bases and J by 8 bases, with 6 bases of the junction left unmatched. CDR3 length equals 14 residues. This CDR3 is CASSTTDRGKPQHF. In DNA form, the CDR3 reads TGTGCCAGTAGTACGACGGACAGGGGTAAGCCCCAGCATTTT.

The V call is TRBV18, the J call TRBJ2-1; no reliable D call. The length of the CDR3 is 13 residues. V gave up 3 bases and J gave up 1 base, with 4 bases separating them. Looked up from germline, CDR1 is KGHSH and CDR2 is LQKENI. The CDR3 region is CASSPLSYNEQFF. DNA for the CDR3: TGTGCCAGCTCACCTTTATCCTACAATGAGCAGTTCTTC.

The rearrangement uses TRBV5-1 and TRBJ2-3; 7 nucleotides line up with TRBD2. J lost 4 bases, V lost 7 bases, and 6 bases had no gene match. The germline V gene has CDR1 SGHRS and CDR2 YFSETQ. CDR3 length equals 13 residues. CDR3 in amino acids: CASRVAGADTQYF. In DNA form, the CDR3 reads TGCGCCAGCCGAGTCGCGGGAGCAGATACGCAGTATTTT.

The chain recombines TRBV7-8 with TRBJ2-5, with 11 bases lining up with TRBD2. V dropped 1 base and J dropped 5; count of bases not matched to a gene: 12. The CDR3 has 18 amino acids. From germline, CDR1 is SGHVS and CDR2 FQNEAQ. The CDR3 DNA follows: TGTGCCAGCAGCTTAGGGGAACTACTAGCGGGAGTCCGGGAGACCCAGTACTTC. Protein: CASSLGELLAGVRETQYF.

This clone was detected only once. This rearrangement joins TRBV7-6 to TRBJ2-2; D might be TRBD2 (6 bases). This CDR3 region has 14 residues. V was shortened by 5 bases and J by 6 bases, with 13 bases between the two germline ends. Germline V gene lookup returns CDR1 SGHVS and CDR2 FNYEAQ. CDR3 DNA: TGTGCCAGCAGCCCGGGAGCGGGCCCCGGGGAGCTGTTTTTT. It codes for CASSPGAGPGELFF. Drawing the rest from reference TRBV7-6 and TRBJ2-2, the complete variable domain is GAGVSQSPRYKVTKRGQDVALRCDPISGHVSLYWYRQALGQGPEFLTYFNYEAQQDKSGLPNDRFSAERPEGSISTLTIQRTEQRDSAMYRCASSPGAGPGELFFGEGSRLTVL.

The J gene is TRBJ2-7, the V gene TRBV7-2; TRBD2 agrees at 7 bases. Germline assignment: CDR1 SGHTA and CDR2 FQGNSA. With 5 bases clipped from V and 3 bases from J, the junction kept 7 bases outside the gene matches. This CDR3 has 14 residues. The CDR3 nucleotides are TGTGCCAGCAGCACCACCTCTAGCGGCTACGAGCAGTACTTC. It is translated as CASSTTSSGYEQYF. The full variable domain, with the rest looked up from reference TRBV7-2 and TRBJ2-7, is GAGVSQSPSNKVTEKGKDVELRCDPISGHTALYWYRQSLGQGLEFLIYFQGNSAPDKSGLPSDRFSAERTGGSVSTLTIQRTQQEDSAVYLCASSTTSSGYEQYFGPGTRLTVT.

This chain links TRBV28 with TRBJ2-7; possibly TRBD2 for D (6 bases). Trimming shortened V by 8 bases and J by 6 bases, and 14 bases separated the two germline ends. This CDR3 has 12 residues. Per germline, CDR1 MDHEN and CDR2 SYDVKM. For the CDR3, the DNA is TGTGCCAGCGGGCCGACTAGTCGCGAGCAGTACTTC. Translated, it gives CASGPTSREQYF.

The chain links TRBV28 to TRBJ1-4; D is ambiguous. The CDR3 contains 11 residues. V was pared by 2 bases and J by 9 bases, with 4 bases between. Per germline, CDR1 MDHEN and CDR2 SYDVKM. This CDR3 reads CASSLQKKLFF. The CDR3 DNA is TGTGCCAGCAGTTTACAGAAAAAACTGTTTTTT.

This chain joins TRBV7-9 and TRBJ1-4; a weak D match, TRBD1 (6 bases). V lost 5 bases to trimming and J lost 0 bases, with 10 bases between them. This CDR3 spans 15 amino acids. CDR1 is SEHNR and CDR2 is FQNEAQ in the germline V gene (reference sequence). CDR3 DNA sequence: TGTGCCAGCAGCACCAACAGGGCAACTAATGAAAAACTGTTTTTT. Amino acids: CASSTNRATNEKLFF.

The DNA for the CDR3 is TGTGCCAGCAGTTACAGGAGCCAAGAGACCCAGTACTTC. Residues: CASSYRSQETQYF. This chain joins TRBV12-3 or TRBV12-4 and TRBJ2-5; D perhaps matches TRBD1 (5 bases). CDR3 length: 13 amino acids. Trimming removed 4 bases at V and 1 base at J, with 7 bases between.

V gene TRBV29-1 combines with J gene TRBJ1-1; TRBD1 matches 8 bases. This CDR3 comprises 13 residues. In germline, CDR1 is SQVTM, CDR2 ANQGSEA. The V gene end was trimmed by 8 bases and the J gene end by 1 base; junction bases not matched to a gene: 6. CDR3 bases: TGCAGCTCCCGGCAGGGGGCGAACACTGAAGCTTTCTTT. Amino acids: CSSRQGANTEAFF.

The V gene is TRBV25-1, the J gene TRBJ1-4, with a tentative D call TRBD1 (6 bases). The CDR3 is 18 amino acids. From germline, CDR1 is MGHDK and CDR2 SYGVNS. V was trimmed by 1 base and J by 0 bases, leaving 15 bases between them. The CDR3 region is CASSESRTAYATNEKLFF. The CDR3 bases are TGTGCCAGCAGTGAATCCCGGACAGCCTATGCAACTAATGAAAAACTGTTTTTT.

The rearrangement joins TRBV4-2 to TRBJ1-2; a possible D gene is TRBD1 (6 bases). The V and J ends lost 0 bases and 5 bases respectively, with 13 bases between them. The CDR3 spans 15 residues. Germline lookup yields CDR1 LGHNA and CDR2 YNFKEQ. The CDR3 loop is CASSQDLRGDYGYTF. The CDR3 bases are TGTGCCAGCAGCCAAGATCTCAGGGGAGATTATGGCTACACCTTC.

V is TRBV10-3 and J is TRBJ2-3; 7 positions agree with TRBD1. With 7 bases clipped from V and 2 bases from J, the junction kept 12 bases outside the gene matches. This CDR3 has 16 residues. Germline V gives CDR1 ENHRY, CDR2 SYGVKD. CDR3 loop: CAITRTGQTPTDTQYF. The CDR3 DNA reads TGTGCCATCACCCGGACAGGCCAGACCCCCACAGATACGCAGTATTTT.

This clone was seen once. The chain is built from TRBV5-1 and TRBJ1-4; D is unresolved. In germline, CDR1 is SGHRS, CDR2 YFSETQ. V gave up 4 bases and J gave up 4 bases, with 11 bases separating them. The CDR3 is 14 residues long. The CDR3 DNA reads TGCGCCAGCAGCGAGACTGCCAATAATGAAAAACTGTTTTTT. This gives the protein CASSETANNEKLFF.

The rearrangement links TRBV9 to TRBJ2-1; perhaps TRBD2 as D (6 bases). CDR1 and CDR2 from the germline V gene are SGDLS and YYNGEE. The CDR3 is 15 amino acids. Between the trimmed V and J ends, which lost 4 bases and 0 bases, there was a span of 11 bases. The CDR3 DNA reads TGTGCCAGCAGCTCCGCCGGGAGCTCCTACAATGAGCAGTTCTTC. It yields the protein CASSSAGSSYNEQFF.

The chain joins TRBV6-5 to TRBJ2-1; 11 nucleotides agree with TRBD2. Germline-derived CDR1 and CDR2 are MNHEY and SVGAGI. Trimming removed 7 bases from V and 5 bases from J; junction bases left unmatched: 7. The CDR3 spans 15 residues. The CDR3 DNA is TGTGCCAGCATTAGTGGGACTAGCGGTAACAATGAGCAGTTCTTC. This codes for CASISGTSGNNEQFF.

This chain joins TRBV7-9 and TRBJ2-1, with D possibly matching TRBD1 (6 bases). Germline V gene lookup returns CDR1 SEHNR and CDR2 FQNEAQ (reference sequence). Trimming removed 7 bases from V and 1 base from J, with 11 bases in between. The CDR3 length is 14 residues. CDR3: CASNGQSSYNEQFF. CDR3 DNA sequence: TGTGCCAGCAACGGACAGTCGTCCTACAATGAGCAGTTCTTC.